The TCR beta chain described here comes from a study of PD-1 and CTLA-4 blockade in melanoma. The CDR3 contains 15 residues. From germline, CDR1 is LGHDT and CDR2 YNNKEL (reference sequence). The V and J ends lost 1 base and 5 bases respectively, with 15 bases between them. TCRdb keeps only in-frame clones here, not all; method: immunoSEQ multiplex PCR. The table shows 7,200 or so clones, with about four fifths occurring only once. This clone was seen just once. The genes are TRBV3-1 (or the pseudogene TRBV3-2) and TRBJ2-7, with D possibly matching TRBD2 (6 bases). The clonotype originates from a human donor with melanoma. This sample comprised CD8+ T cells from peripheral blood, obtained before anti-PD-1 treatment. This CDR3 is CASSQAGVASNEQYF. CDR3 in DNA: TGTGCCAGCAGCCAAGCGGGAGTCGCCTCTAACGAGCAGTACTTC.